This record concerns one TCR beta chain sequence. The method was immunoSEQ multiplex PCR; TCRdb's version includes in-frame clones alone and lacks a portion of them. This table holds about 50,000 clones, approximately 93% found once. The CDR3 is 12 amino acids. CDR1 and CDR2 from the germline V gene are SGHDN and FVKESK. The ends were cut back, 3 bases at V and 3 bases at J, with 5 bases in the middle. V and J are TRBV14 and TRBJ1-1, with D unclear. This clonotype originated in a man between 35 and 55 years old with rheumatoid arthritis. The material sequenced was PBMCs. The CDR3 spells CASSQWDTEAFF. The CDR3 nucleotides are TGTGCCAGCAGCCAGTGGGACACTGAAGCTTTCTTT. The full variable domain, completed using reference TRBV14 and TRBJ1-1, is EAGVTQFPSHSVIEKGQTVTLRCDPISGHDNLYWYRRVMGKEIKFLLHFVKESKQDESGMPNNRFLAERTGGTYSTLKVQPAELEDSGVYFCASSQWDTEAFFGQGTRLTVV.